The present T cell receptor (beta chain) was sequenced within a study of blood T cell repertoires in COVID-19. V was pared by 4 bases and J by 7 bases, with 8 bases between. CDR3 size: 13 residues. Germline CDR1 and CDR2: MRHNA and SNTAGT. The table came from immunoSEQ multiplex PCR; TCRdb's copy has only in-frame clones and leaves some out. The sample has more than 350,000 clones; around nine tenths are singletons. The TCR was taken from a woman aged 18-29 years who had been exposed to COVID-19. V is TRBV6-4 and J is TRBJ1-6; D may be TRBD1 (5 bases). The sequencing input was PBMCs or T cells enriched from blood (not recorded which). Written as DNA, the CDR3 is TGTGCCAGCAGTGGGACATTGAATTCACCCCTCCACTTT. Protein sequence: CASSGTLNSPLHF.